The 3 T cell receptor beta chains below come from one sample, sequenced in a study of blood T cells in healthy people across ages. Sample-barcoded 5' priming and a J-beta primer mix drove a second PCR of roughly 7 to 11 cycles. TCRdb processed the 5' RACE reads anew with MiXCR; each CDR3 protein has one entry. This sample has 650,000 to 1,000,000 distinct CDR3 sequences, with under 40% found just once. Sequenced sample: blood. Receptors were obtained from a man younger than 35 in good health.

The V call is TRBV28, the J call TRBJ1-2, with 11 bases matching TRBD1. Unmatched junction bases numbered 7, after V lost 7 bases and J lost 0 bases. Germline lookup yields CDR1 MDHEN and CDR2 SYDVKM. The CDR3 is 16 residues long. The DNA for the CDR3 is TGTGCCAGCACTACCGGGACAGGGGGAACTAACTATGGCTACACCTTC. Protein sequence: CASTTGTGGTNYGYTF.

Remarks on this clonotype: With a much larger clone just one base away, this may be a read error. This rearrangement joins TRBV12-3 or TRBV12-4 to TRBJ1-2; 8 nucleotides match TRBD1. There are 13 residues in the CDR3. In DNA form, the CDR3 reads TGTGCCAGCAGTGGACAGGGAGGAAATGGCCACACCTTC. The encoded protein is CASSGQGGNGHTF.

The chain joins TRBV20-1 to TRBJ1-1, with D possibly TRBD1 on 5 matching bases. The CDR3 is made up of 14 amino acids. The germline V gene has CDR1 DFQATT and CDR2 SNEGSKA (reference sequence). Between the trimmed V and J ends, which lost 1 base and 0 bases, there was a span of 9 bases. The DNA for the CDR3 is TGCAGTGCTAGAGGGCAGGGAGTGAACACTGAAGCTTTCTTT. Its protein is CSARGQGVNTEAFF.